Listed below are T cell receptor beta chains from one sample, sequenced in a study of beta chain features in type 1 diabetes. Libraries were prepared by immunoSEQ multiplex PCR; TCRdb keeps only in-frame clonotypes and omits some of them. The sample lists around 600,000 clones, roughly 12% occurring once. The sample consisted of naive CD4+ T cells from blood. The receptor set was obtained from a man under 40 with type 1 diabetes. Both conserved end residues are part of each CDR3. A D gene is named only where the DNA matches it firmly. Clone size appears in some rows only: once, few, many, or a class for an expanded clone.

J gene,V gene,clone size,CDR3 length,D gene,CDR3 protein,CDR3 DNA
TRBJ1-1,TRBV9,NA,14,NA,CASSVDPLNTEAFF,TGTGCCAGCAGCGTAGACCCCCTGAACACTGAAGCTTTCTTT
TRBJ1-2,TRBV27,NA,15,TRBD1,CASSSSPDRVNGYTF,TGTGCCAGCAGCTCCAGTCCCGACAGGGTAAACGGCTACACCTTC
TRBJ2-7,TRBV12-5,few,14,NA,CASGLVLGLYEQYF,TGTGCTAGTGGTTTGGTGCTGGGTCTCTACGAGCAGTACTTC
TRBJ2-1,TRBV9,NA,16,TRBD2,CASSVLTSGAYNEQFF,TGTGCCAGCAGCGTACTAACTAGCGGGGCCTACAATGAGCAGTTCTTC
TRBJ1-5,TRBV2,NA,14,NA,CASMGPSSNQPQHF,TGTGCCAGCATGGGTCCGAGTAGCAATCAGCCCCAGCATTTT
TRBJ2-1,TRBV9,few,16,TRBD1,CASSVSGTGGYNEQFF,TGTGCCAGCAGCGTTTCCGGGACAGGGGGCTACAATGAGCAGTTCTTC
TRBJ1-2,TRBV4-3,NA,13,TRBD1,CASSPTGYDGYTF,TGCGCCAGCAGCCCGACAGGGTATGATGGCTACACCTTC
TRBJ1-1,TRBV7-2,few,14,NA,CASSLVVMTNEAFF,TGTGCCAGCAGCTTAGTAGTTATGACGAATGAAGCTTTCTTT
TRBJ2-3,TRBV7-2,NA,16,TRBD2,CASSTRVLAGTDTQYF,TGTGCCAGCAGCACTCGGGTACTAGCGGGCACAGATACGCAGTATTTT
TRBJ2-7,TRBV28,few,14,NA,CASEVAGGSDEQYF,TGTGCCAGCGAGGTGGCAGGGGGGTCCGACGAGCAGTACTTC
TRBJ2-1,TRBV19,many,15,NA,CASTTVLTTYNEQFF,TGTGCCAGTACCACCGTACTGACTACCTACAATGAGCAGTTCTTC
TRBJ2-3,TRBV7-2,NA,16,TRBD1,CASSSQWTGSTDTQYF,TGTGCCAGCAGCTCTCAGTGGACAGGAAGCACAGATACGCAGTATTTT
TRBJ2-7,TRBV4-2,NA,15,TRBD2,CASSQDSGNSYEQYF,TGTGCCAGCAGCCAAGATAGCGGGAACTCCTACGAGCAGTACTTC
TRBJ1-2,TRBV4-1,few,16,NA,CASSHPRGDRSVGYTF,TGCGCCAGCAGCCATCCCAGGGGAGACAGGTCCGTTGGCTACACCTTC
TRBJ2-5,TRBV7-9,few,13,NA,CASSFRGEETQYF,TGTGCCAGCAGCTTTAGGGGGGAAGAGACCCAGTACTTC
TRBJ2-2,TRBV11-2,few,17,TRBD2,CASSPTLAGGIAGELFF,TGTGCCAGCAGCCCCACTTTAGCGGGGGGAATAGCCGGGGAGCTGTTTTTT
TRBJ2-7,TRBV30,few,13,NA,CAWSVHSLYEQYF,TGTGCCTGGAGTGTCCATTCCCTTTACGAGCAGTACTTC
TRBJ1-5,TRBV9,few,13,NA,CASSVGGRGPQHF,TGTGCCAGCAGCGTAGGGGGGAGAGGGCCCCAGCATTTT
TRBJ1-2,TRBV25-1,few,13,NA,CASSEPGRSGYTF,TGTGCCAGCAGTGAGCCAGGGCGGAGTGGCTACACCTTC
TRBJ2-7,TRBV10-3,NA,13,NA,CAIREDNSYEQYF,TGTGCCATCAGGGAGGACAATTCTTACGAGCAGTACTTC
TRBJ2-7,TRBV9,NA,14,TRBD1,CASSAPGQGTEQYF,TGTGCCAGCAGCGCCCCGGGACAGGGGACCGAGCAGTACTTC
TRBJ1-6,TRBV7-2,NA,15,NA,CASSLGGAGNSPLHF,TGTGCCAGCAGCTTAGGGGGGGCTGGGAATTCACCCCTCCACTTT
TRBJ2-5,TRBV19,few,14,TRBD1,CASSMDRGGETQYF,TGTGCCAGTAGTATGGACAGGGGTGGGGAGACCCAGTACTTC
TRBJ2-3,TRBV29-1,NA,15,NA,CSVGVAVSSTDTQYF,TGCAGCGTTGGGGTGGCCGTATCTAGCACAGATACGCAGTATTTT
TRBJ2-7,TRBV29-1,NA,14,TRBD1,CSAGGRDSSYEQYF,TGCAGCGCTGGGGGCCGGGACAGCTCCTACGAGCAGTACTTC
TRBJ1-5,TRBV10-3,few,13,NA,CAISESSNQPQHF,TGTGCCATCAGTGAGTCCTCCAATCAGCCCCAGCATTTT
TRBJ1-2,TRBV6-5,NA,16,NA,CASSYGVGARGDGYTF,TGTGCCAGCAGTTACGGCGTAGGGGCCCGGGGCGATGGCTACACCTTC
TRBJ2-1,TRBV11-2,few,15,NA,CASSLEGVWYNEQFF,TGTGCCAGCAGCTTAGAAGGGGTTTGGTACAATGAGCAGTTCTTC
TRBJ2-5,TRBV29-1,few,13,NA,CSAAMTVRETQYF,TGCAGCGCCGCCATGACCGTGCGAGAGACCCAGTACTTC
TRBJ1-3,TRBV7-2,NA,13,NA,CASSFKAGNTIYF,TGTGCCAGCAGCTTTAAAGCTGGAAACACCATATATTTT
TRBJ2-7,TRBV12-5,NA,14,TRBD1,CASGWGTGFNEQYF,TGTGCTAGTGGTTGGGGGACAGGCTTTAACGAGCAGTACTTC
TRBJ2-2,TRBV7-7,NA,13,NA,CASSYDTAGELFF,TGTGCTAGCAGCTATGATACGGCCGGGGAGCTGTTTTTT
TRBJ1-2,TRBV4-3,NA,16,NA,CASSQDLQARIYGYTF,TGCGCCAGCAGCCAAGATCTCCAGGCCCGAATCTATGGCTACACCTTC
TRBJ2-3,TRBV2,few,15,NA,CASSEARGGSDTQYF,TGTGCCAGCAGTGAAGCGCGTGGGGGCTCAGATACGCAGTATTTT
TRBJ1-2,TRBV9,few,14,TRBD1,CASSVEGTGVGYTF,TGTGCCAGCAGCGTGGAAGGGACAGGGGTTGGCTACACCTTC
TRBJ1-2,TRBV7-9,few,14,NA,CASSSAGQNYGYTF,TGTGCCAGCAGCTCAGCAGGCCAGAACTATGGCTACACCTTC
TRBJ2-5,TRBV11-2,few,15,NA,CASSLVLVGAETQYF,TGTGCCAGCAGCTTAGTACTAGTCGGGGCGGAGACCCAGTACTTC
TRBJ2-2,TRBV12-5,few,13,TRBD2,CASGTSNTGELFF,TGTGCTAGTGGGACTAGCAACACCGGGGAGCTGTTTTTT
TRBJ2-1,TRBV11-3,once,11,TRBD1,CASRDRGEQFF,TGTGCCAGCAGAGACAGGGGCGAGCAGTTCTTC
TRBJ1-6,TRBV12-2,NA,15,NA,CASRLDSRDNSPLHF,TGTGCAAGTCGCTTAGATTCCAGAGATAATTCACCCCTCCACTTT
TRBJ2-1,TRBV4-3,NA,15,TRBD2,CASSPGLAGGLEQFF,TGCGCCAGCAGCCCGGGACTAGCGGGGGGGCTGGAGCAGTTCTTC
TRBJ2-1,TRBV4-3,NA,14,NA,CASSQDSSYNEQFF,TGCGCCAGCAGCCAAGATAGCAGTTACAATGAGCAGTTCTTC
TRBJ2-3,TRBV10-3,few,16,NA,CAISEFGVLTTDTQYF,TGTGCCATCAGTGAGTTCGGGGTACTTACCACAGATACGCAGTATTTT
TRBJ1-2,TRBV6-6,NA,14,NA,CASTNPPAGDGYTF,TGTGCCAGCACCAATCCCCCCGCGGGGGATGGCTACACCTTC
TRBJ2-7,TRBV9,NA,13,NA,CASSAQQGYEQYF,TGTGCCAGCAGCGCTCAACAGGGCTACGAGCAGTACTTC
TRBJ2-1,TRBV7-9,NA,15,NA,CASSSGTSFHNEQFF,TGTGCCAGCAGCTCCGGGACGTCCTTTCACAATGAGCAGTTCTTC
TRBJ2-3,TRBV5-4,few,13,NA,CASSFISTDTQYF,TGTGCCAGCAGCTTCATCAGCACAGATACGCAGTATTTT
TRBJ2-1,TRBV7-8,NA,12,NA,CASSLGDNEQFF,TGTGCCAGCAGCTTAGGGGACAATGAGCAGTTCTTC
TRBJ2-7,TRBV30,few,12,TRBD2,CAMGGTPYEQYF,TGTGCTATGGGGGGGACCCCCTACGAGCAGTACTTC
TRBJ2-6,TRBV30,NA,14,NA,CAWRRPSGANVLTF,TGTGCCTGGAGGAGGCCATCTGGGGCCAACGTCCTGACTTTC
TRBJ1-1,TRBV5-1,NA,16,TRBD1,CASSSNPGQGNTEAFF,TGCGCCAGCTCCTCTAATCCGGGACAGGGAAACACTGAAGCTTTCTTT
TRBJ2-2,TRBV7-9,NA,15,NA,CASSLTGEVFGELFF,TGTGCCAGCAGCCTCACAGGGGAGGTCTTCGGGGAGCTGTTTTTT